This entry concerns a single TCR beta chain. The target antigen is unknown. This entry belongs to a study of cytomegalovirus exposure and HLA in healthy donors. Study observations and caveats: About 87% or about 30% of the time was how often most TCR beta V segments were productive, according to an earlier analysis. No immune exposure information besides CMV serostatus was available.

The CDR3 spans 18 residues. V shed 4 bases, J shed 0 bases, and the junction held 12 bases outside the gene matches. CDR1 and CDR2 from the germline V gene are SEHNR and FQNEAQ (reference sequence). Primers included in the PCR were 60 Vbeta and 13 Jbeta primers. Measured with immunoSEQ multiplex PCR; TCRdb has only the in-frame clones, and not every one. The profile shows fewer than 250,000 clones, about 85% of them singletons. Healthy bone marrow donors made up the cohort. This donor's record omits CMV serostatus. The sequenced sample consisted of PBMCs. The TCR was taken from a human donor in good health. The V call is TRBV7-9, the J call TRBJ1-3, with 7 bases identical to TRBD1. The CDR3 nucleotides are TGTGCCAGCAGCTACAATGACCCCCGACAGGGCTCTGGAAACACCATATATTTT. Its translation: CASSYNDPRQGSGNTIYF.